This TCR beta chain is drawn from a study of cytomegalovirus exposure and HLA in healthy donors. Study-level information: The same platform was used for the 110 or so validation repertoires and the 650 to 800 first-cohort repertoires, a later analysis reported. Notes on the study in general: The investigators catalogued 150 to 200 TCR beta chains as cytomegalovirus-associated. As confirmed in vitro, a few CMV-associated chains were specific for CMV antigens.

Method: immunoSEQ multiplex PCR; TCRdb's copy keeps in-frame clones and lacks some. The sample contains about 250,000 clones, approximately 84% of which appear only once. In this sample, this clone turned up a few times. Its antigen is as yet unknown. CDR1 and CDR2 from the germline V gene are MNHNS and SASEGT. V was pared by 3 bases and J by 1 base, with 6 bases between. CDR3 length: 13 residues. The receptor was derived from a man between 18 and 29 years old in good health and CMV-seropositive. This chain connects TRBV6-1 to TRBJ1-1; D unclear. Sequencing used PBMCs. The CDR3, as DNA: TGTGCCAGCAGTGATATCCCGAACACTGAAGCTTTCTTT. Encoded protein: CASSDIPNTEAFF.